A single sample is the source of the 14 T cell receptor beta chains below, sequenced in a study of patients and donors after allogeneic stem cell transplantation. TCRdb analysed the RT-PCR reads with MiXCR anew, one entry per CDR3 protein. This table has some 880,000 distinct CDR3 sequences, roughly 17% appearing once. The sequenced sample was blood, either unsorted or a sorted T cell fraction (not recorded which). The source of these receptors is a human donor who was either an allogeneic HSCT recipient or a stem cell or donor lymphocyte infusion donor (not recorded which). It is not recorded whose cells these are; they may come from a transplant donor.

V and J are TRBV15 and TRBJ2-3, with D perhaps TRBD1 or TRBD2 (6 bases each). The CDR3 consists of 19 residues. The germline V and J ends were trimmed by 1 base and 4 bases, with 24 bases remaining between them. Germline V lookup: CDR1 LNHNV, CDR2 YYDKDF (reference sequence). The CDR3 protein is CATSRGGFGGSGWADTQYF. CDR3 bases: TGTGCCACCAGCAGAGGGGGTTTCGGGGGCTCTGGGTGGGCAGATACGCAGTATTTT. The full variable domain, rest sourced from reference TRBV15 and TRBJ2-3, is DAMVIQNPRYQVTQFGKPVTLSCSQTLNHNVMYWYQQKSSQAPKLLFHYYDKDFNNEADTPDNFQSRRPNTSFCFLDIRSPGLGDTAMYLCATSRGGFGGSGWADTQYFGPGTRLTVL.

This clonotype came up a few times. V and J are TRBV7-9 and TRBJ1-1, with TRBD1 identical over 9 bases. The CDR3 runs 17 residues. Germline V gene sequence: CDR1 SEHNR, CDR2 FQNEAQ (reference sequence). Unmatched junction bases numbered 10, after V lost 2 bases and J lost 3 bases. CDR3 nucleotide sequence: TGTGCCAGCAGCTTAAGGGCACAGGGGGCAGGGGACACTGAAGCTTTCTTT. As protein: CASSLRAQGAGDTEAFF.

The V and J genes are TRBV7-8 and TRBJ1-1, with D perhaps TRBD1 (5 bases). The CDR3 length is 13 residues. V lost 5 bases to trimming and J lost 1 base, with 8 bases between them. Germline V gene lookup returns CDR1 SGHVS and CDR2 FQNEAQ. The DNA of the CDR3 is TGTGCCAGCAGCGACGGACAGAACACTGAAGCTTTCTTT. Residues: CASSDGQNTEAFF. Full variable domain (outside the CDR3, taken from reference TRBV7-8 and TRBJ1-1): GAGVSQSPRYKVAKRGQDVALRCDPISGHVSLFWYQQALGQGPEFLTYFQNEAQLDKSGLPSDRFFAERPEGSVSTLKIQRTQQEDSAVYLCASSDGQNTEAFFGQGTRLTVV.

This clonotype was seen only a few times. V is TRBV7-9 and J is TRBJ2-3; D is unresolved. The CDR3 contains 15 residues. Between the trimmed V and J ends, which lost 5 bases and 1 base, there was a span of 13 bases. The V gene's germline CDR1 is SEHNR and CDR2 FQNEAQ (reference sequence). CDR3 protein: CASSRTTGRTDTQYF. CDR3 sequence (DNA): TGTGCCAGCAGCCGGACGACGGGCCGCACAGATACGCAGTATTTT.

The CDR3 bases are TGTGCCAGCAGTGAAGCGGGATTTAATTCACCCCTCCACTTT. It codes for CASSEAGFNSPLHF. This chain connects TRBV2 to TRBJ1-6, with D uncertain. This CDR3 is built from 14 residues. CDR1 is SNHLY and CDR2 is FYNNEI in the germline V gene. V dropped 0 bases and J dropped 6 bases, with 6 bases sitting between them.

This chain joins TRBV24-1 and TRBJ2-3, with D possibly TRBD1 on 5 matching bases. The CDR3 consists of 15 residues. Germline-derived CDR1 and CDR2 are KGHDR and SFDVKD. Trimming took 4 bases from V and 6 from J, leaving 16 bases between them. CDR3 region: CATSEPRDHRDTQYF. The CDR3 DNA reads as TGTGCCACCAGTGAACCCAGGGATCATCGGGATACGCAGTATTTT.

The gene calls are TRBV27 and TRBJ2-2; D gene ambiguous. Germline V lookup: CDR1 MNHEY, CDR2 SMNVEV (reference sequence). Trimming cost V 3 bases and J 7 bases, with 9 bases left between them. This CDR3 is built from 13 residues. The DNA of the CDR3 is TGTGCCAGCAGTTTTTGGCTTGGCGGGGAGCTGTTTTTT. It specifies CASSFWLGGELFF.

This clonotype was found a few times. The rearrangement links TRBV3-1 to TRBJ2-3, with 9 bases fitting TRBD1. The length of the CDR3 is 14 residues. CDR1 LGHDT and CDR2 YNNKEL come from the germline V gene (reference sequence). After removal of 4 bases from V and 6 bases from J, the junction contained 5 bases not matched to a gene. The CDR3, as DNA: TGTGCCAGCAGCCTGACAGGGGGGATGGATACGCAGTATTTT. Its protein is CASSLTGGMDTQYF.

This rearrangement joins TRBV5-5 to TRBJ1-6; D call uncertain. This CDR3 is built from 14 residues. Germline CDR1 reads SGHKS; CDR2 reads YYEKEE (reference sequence). The V and J ends lost 0 bases and 7 bases respectively, with 8 bases between them. The CDR3 sequence is CASSLVLVNSPLHF. The CDR3 nucleotides are TGTGCCAGCAGCTTGGTTCTTGTAAATTCACCCCTCCACTTT.

This clonotype has more than one count but fewer than ten. The chain links TRBV15 to TRBJ1-3; a possible D gene is TRBD1 (5 bases). This CDR3 region has 18 residues. Deletions cut 8 bases from V and 0 bases from J, with 23 bases between. Per germline, CDR1 LNHNV and CDR2 YYDKDF (reference sequence). The CDR3 DNA reads TGTGCCACCCCCCAAAGCCACAGGAGGGGATCCTCTGGAAACACCATATATTTT. Translation: CATPQSHRRGSSGNTIYF. The full variable domain, rest sourced from reference TRBV15 and TRBJ1-3, is DAMVIQNPRYQVTQFGKPVTLSCSQTLNHNVMYWYQQKSSQAPKLLFHYYDKDFNNEADTPDNFQSRRPNTSFCFLDIRSPGLGDTAMYLCATPQSHRRGSSGNTIYFGEGSWLTVV.

The gene calls are TRBV29-1 and TRBJ1-2, with 7 bases matching TRBD1. The CDR3 extends over 13 amino acids. Germline V gives CDR1 SQVTM, CDR2 ANQGSEA. The V and J ends lost 5 bases and 6 bases, in that order; junction bases with no gene match: 9. The CDR3 coding sequence is TGCAGCGTTCTCCCCCCGACAGGGAATGGCTACACCTTC. It codes for CSVLPPTGNGYTF.

The chain carries TRBV5-1 and TRBJ1-2, with D tentatively TRBD1 (6 bases). This CDR3 region has 12 residues. V was cut by 4 bases and J by 7 bases, with 11 bases left in between. Germline lookup yields CDR1 SGHRS and CDR2 YFSETQ. CDR3 in amino acids: CASSGDRLGYTF. The CDR3 region has the DNA TGCGCCAGCAGCGGAGACAGGCTTGGCTACACCTTC.

This sequence joins TRBV30 and TRBJ1-1; TRBD1 might be the D (5 bases). Trimming pared 2 bases from V and 1 base from J, leaving 8 bases between. In germline, CDR1 is GTSNPN, CDR2 SVGIG (reference sequence). The CDR3 is 13 residues long. The chain's CDR3 is CAWSQQENTEAFF. The CDR3 DNA follows: TGTGCCTGGAGTCAACAGGAGAACACTGAAGCTTTCTTT.

The chain uses TRBV4-1 and TRBJ1-5; a weak D match, TRBD1 (5 bases). The V end lost 1 base, the J end lost 7 bases, and 14 bases lay between the germline ends. CDR3 length equals 15 residues. The germline V gene encodes CDR1 MGHRA and CDR2 YSYEKL. This chain's CDR3 is CASSQVGGLGQPQHF. CDR3 DNA sequence: TGCGCCAGCAGCCAAGTCGGGGGTCTTGGACAGCCCCAGCATTTT.